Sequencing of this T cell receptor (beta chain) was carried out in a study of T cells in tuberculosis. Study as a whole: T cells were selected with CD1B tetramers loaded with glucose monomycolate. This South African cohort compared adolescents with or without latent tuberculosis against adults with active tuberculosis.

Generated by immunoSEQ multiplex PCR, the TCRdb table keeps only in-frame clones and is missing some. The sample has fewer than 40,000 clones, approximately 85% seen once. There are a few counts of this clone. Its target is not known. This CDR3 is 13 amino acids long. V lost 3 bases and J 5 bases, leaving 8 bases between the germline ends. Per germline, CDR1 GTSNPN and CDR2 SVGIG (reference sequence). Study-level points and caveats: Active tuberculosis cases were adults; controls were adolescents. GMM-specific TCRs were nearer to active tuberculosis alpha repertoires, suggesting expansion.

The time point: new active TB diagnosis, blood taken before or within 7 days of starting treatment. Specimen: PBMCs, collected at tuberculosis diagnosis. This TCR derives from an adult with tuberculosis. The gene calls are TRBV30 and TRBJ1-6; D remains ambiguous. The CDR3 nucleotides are TGTGCCTGGAGGGGCGTTAATAATTCACCCCTCCACTTT. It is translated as CAWRGVNNSPLHF. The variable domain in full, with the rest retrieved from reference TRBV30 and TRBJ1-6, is SQTIHQWPATLVQPVGSPLSLECTVEGTSNPNLYWYRQAAGRGLQLLFYSVGIGQISSEVPQNLSASRPQDRQFILSSKKLLLSDSGFYLCAWRGVNNSPLHFGNGTRLTVT.